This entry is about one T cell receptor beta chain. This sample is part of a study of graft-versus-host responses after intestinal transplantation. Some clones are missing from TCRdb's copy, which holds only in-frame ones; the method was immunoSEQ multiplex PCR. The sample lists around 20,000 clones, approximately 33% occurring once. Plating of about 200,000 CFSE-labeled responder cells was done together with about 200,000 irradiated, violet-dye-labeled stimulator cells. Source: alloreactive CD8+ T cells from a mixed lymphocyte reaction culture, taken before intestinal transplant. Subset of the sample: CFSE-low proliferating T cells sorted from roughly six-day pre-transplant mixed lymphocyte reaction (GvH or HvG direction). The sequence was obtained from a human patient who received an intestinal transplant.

The CDR3 DNA is TGTGCCAGCAGCTTACTAGCGGGAGGCCCCAATGAGCAGTTCTTC. Its translation: CASSLLAGGPNEQFF. The chain couples TRBV7-2 to TRBJ2-1, with 11 bases matching TRBD2. This CDR3 region has 15 residues. Germline V gene data show CDR1 as SGHTA and CDR2 as FQGNSA. The junction had 3 bases not matched to a gene; V was cut back by 2 bases and J by 6 bases.